This T cell receptor beta chain was obtained from a study of T-cell memory formation after mild COVID-19. Trimming removed 7 bases from V and 7 bases from J, with 19 bases in between. Germline V gene sequence: CDR1 DFQATT, CDR2 SNEGSKA (reference sequence). The CDR3 consists of 13 residues. In TCRdb, the 5' RACE reads were re-called with MiXCR into one record per CDR3 protein. The sample records more than 250,000 distinct CDR3 sequences, around 15% being singletons. This clonotype was seen only a few times. The sequencing input was PBMCs or a T cell subset sorted from them (not recorded which). The TCR sequence derives from a man aged 18 to 30 who had mild COVID-19 (a few samples of this study predate the infection). Cell type and time point are not known. The rearrangement joins TRBV20-1 to TRBJ1-2, with D tentatively TRBD1 (5 bases). CDR3 sequence: CSVPRRGEGGYTF. The CDR3 nucleotides are TGCAGTGTTCCGAGGAGGGGCGAGGGTGGCTACACCTTC.